This entry lists 5 T cell receptor beta chains sequenced from one sample in a study of T cell repertoires in cytomegalovirus infection. Using its own MiXCR run on the reads, TCRdb lists one record per CDR3 protein. Among 650,000 to 900,000 distinct CDR3 sequences listed, less than 35% were seen once. No antigen is known for these receptors. Sequencing used cultured CD8+ T cells from PBMCs, obtained from culture after CMV antigen stimulation. These receptors were taken from a human donor in good health (CMV status not recorded). Some clones in this sample may be carry-over from other donors' samples.

In this sample, this clonotype turned up once. V usage is TRBV19 and J usage is TRBJ1-1; D is perhaps TRBD1 (6 bases). CDR3 length equals 15 residues. With 6 bases removed from V and 0 bases from J, the gap between germline ends came to 14 bases. In germline, CDR1 is LNHDA, CDR2 SQIVND (reference sequence). The CDR3 DNA reads TGTGCCAGTAGCCAGTACAGGGAGGTGAACACTGAAGCTTTCTTT. Translated: CASSQYREVNTEAFF.

The gene calls are TRBV10-3 and TRBJ2-7, with D possibly called TRBD1 or TRBD2 (5 bases each). CDR1 and CDR2 from the germline V gene are ENHRY and SYGVKD. V shed 3 bases and J shed 5 bases, with 14 bases lying between them. CDR3 size: 14 residues. The DNA of the CDR3 is TGTGCCATCAGTGATCAGGGAGCCGGGGACGAGCAGTACTTC. It specifies CAISDQGAGDEQYF.

This clonotype occurred a few times. The chain joins TRBV11-2 to TRBJ2-2; tentatively, D is TRBD1 (6 bases). This CDR3 has 14 residues. V dropped 5 bases and J dropped 7 bases, with 14 bases sitting between them. In germline, CDR1 is SGHAT, CDR2 FQNNGV. CDR3 region: CASSPQTGNGELFF. Here the CDR3 DNA reads TGTGCCAGCAGCCCCCAAACAGGGAACGGGGAGCTGTTTTTT.

The table lists this clonotype with many counts. The chain combines TRBV6-5 with TRBJ2-1, with 7 bases matching TRBD2. The CDR3 covers 18 residues. Germline V gene lookup returns CDR1 MNHEY and CDR2 SVGAGI. The trim removed 0 bases at V and 0 bases at J, leaving 8 bases unmatched. The CDR3 DNA is TGTGCCAGCAGTTACTCGGGTAGCGGGCGTAACTCCTACAATGAGCAGTTCTTC. Its translation: CASSYSGSGRNSYNEQFF.

In this sample, this clonotype turned up a few times. The chain has TRBV12-5 and TRBJ1-2, with unresolved D. V was clipped by 6 bases and J by 5 bases, with 16 bases between them. Germline assignment: CDR1 LGHNT and CDR2 FRNRAP. This CDR3 comprises 14 residues. CDR3 in DNA: TGTGCTAGTGGATTATCCAGGATTCTTTATGGCTACACCTTC. Its protein is CASGLSRILYGYTF.